This T cell receptor (beta chain) was profiled in a study of T cell responses to AZD1222 COVID-19 vaccine (dated by TCRdb to 2020 to 2023). Concerning the study at large: TCR sequencing covered some 240 trial participants: some 210 given two doses of AZD1222 and 26 given two doses of MenACWY control vaccine. Trial participants were enrolled by age into 18-55, 56-69 and 70-plus year subgroups, with roughly 160, 29 and 62 TCR-sequenced participants respectively. Summary of the overall study and its limitations: Most participants were white British and females outnumbered males, and the authors suggested that clonal diversity may have been underestimated. Spike-specific TCR breadth and depth rose significantly after two AZD1222 doses compared with day 0 and with MenACWY recipients. The 56-69-year group was small, and its depth increase did not reach significance, likely because of low power. No day 14 peak-response samples were available, so repertoires were characterized only after the peak T cell response. Conclusions about previously exposed vaccinees were limited because only six AZD1222 recipients were SARS-CoV-2 seropositive at baseline. Vaccine-associated CD4 TCRs spanned the whole spike protein, with dominant responses in regions 160-218 and 743-854. Nearly half of unique spike-specific TCRs reportedly recognized epitopes outside regions mutated in the B.1.351 and B.1.1.7 variants.

The germline V and J ends show losses of 5 bases and 10 bases respectively, and no gene match explains 13 bases of the junction. CDR1 and CDR2, per the germline V gene, are MDHEN and SYDVKM. Inclusive of the bounding cysteine and phenylalanine, the CDR3 is 14 residues long. The kept DNA is CDR3 alone, 42 bases in frame from the first base. The CDR3 regions of human TCRbeta chains were analyzed by immunosequencing. Concerning the study's data processing: TCRs in the repertoires were matched against a reference library of SARS-CoV-2-specific TCRs that had been generated with the MIRA antigen-specificity platform. Breadth was defined as the fraction of unique TCRs that were SARS-CoV-2-associated. Depth was defined as the fraction of total T cells that were SARS-CoV-2-associated. Using the MIRA data, each spike-specific TCR was mapped to the spike region that the TCR reacts to and placed in a CD4 or CD8 class. Log10-transformed breadth and depth values were compared by one-way ANOVA with Sidak's multiple comparisons tests. What TCRdb holds here is the immuneACCESS table cut down to in-frame rearrangements. Part of the clones is not present; checked against another copy, under half of the missing clones reflect an unresolved V gene, and the others are unexplained. That table is the source of V, J and clone size, and D and trimming were worked out from the DNA. Recorded for this sample are 150,000 or so clones; under 95% of them occurred a single time. Under 6% of the sample goes to the ten largest clones.

Note on this clone: Its antigen is not yet known. Base quality data are lacking; no much larger clone is found one base away.

The time point label corresponds to: about 28 days (+/-7) after the second vaccine dose. AZD1222 recipients given second doses at about 4 weeks or at about 12 weeks were pooled, since spike-specific TCR depth and breadth were not found to differ between the two schedules. Vaccinee samples came from UK trials COV001 and COV002, including a single-blind randomized controlled phase 2/3 trial of AZD1222 (ChAdOx1 nCoV-19) in healthy adults. Trial participant PBMC samples were collected at day 0 and day 28 after the second dose for TCRbeta chain sequencing. Material: peripheral blood, obtained 28 days after the second AZD1222 dose. The clonotype was recovered from an adult who received the AZD1222 COVID-19 vaccine. The chain couples TRBV28 to TRBJ1-2, and TRBD1 aligns with 7 junction nucleotides. CDR3 loop: CASSKKRDSPYYTF. In nucleotides, the sequence is TGTGCCAGCAGTAAAAAGCGGGACAGTCCCTACTACACCTTC.